This TCR beta chain was documented in a study of blood T cell repertoires in COVID-19. Study details: There were acute and convalescent COVID-19 samples, and they came from the United States, Italy and Spain. From T cells, B-cell-depleted T cells, or PBMCs came the material, which was cDNA or gDNA.

The length of the CDR3 is 13 residues. Between the trimmed V and J ends, which lost 5 bases and 7 bases, there was a span of 12 bases. Per germline, CDR1 SGHTA and CDR2 FQGNSA. This table comes from immunoSEQ multiplex PCR, and its TCRdb copy is limited to in-frame clones, with some not included. The sample shows roughly 320,000 clones, 70% to 90% of them seen only once. The sequence was collected from a woman between 45 and 65 years old with COVID-19, enrolled during active disease. The chain joins TRBV7-2 to TRBJ1-5; TRBD1 is a possible D gene (6 bases). The material sequenced was peripheral blood. For the CDR3, the DNA is TGTGCCAGCAGCCTTCACAGGGACCAGCCCCAGCATTTT. Amino acids: CASSLHRDQPQHF.